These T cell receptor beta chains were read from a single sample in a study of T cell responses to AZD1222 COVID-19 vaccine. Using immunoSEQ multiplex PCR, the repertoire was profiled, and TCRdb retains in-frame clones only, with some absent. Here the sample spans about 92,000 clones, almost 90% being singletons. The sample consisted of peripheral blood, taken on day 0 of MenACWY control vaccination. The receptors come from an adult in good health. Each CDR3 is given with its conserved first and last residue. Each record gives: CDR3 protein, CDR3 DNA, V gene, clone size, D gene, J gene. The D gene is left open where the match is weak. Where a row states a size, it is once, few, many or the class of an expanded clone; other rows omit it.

CASSQEGAPETQYF	TGTGCCAGCAGCCAAGAGGGGGCCCCGGAGACCCAGTACTTC	TRBV3-1/TRBV3-2	-	-	TRBJ2-5
CASSQRTGQVNTIYF	TGTGCCAGCAGCCAGAGGACAGGGCAAGTAAACACCATATATTTT	TRBV3-1/TRBV3-2	-	TRBD1	TRBJ1-3
CASSYSVVGDQPQHF	TGTGCCAGCAGTTACTCGGTGGTAGGTGATCAGCCCCAGCATTTT	TRBV6-5	-	-	TRBJ1-5
CASSDSQGRGYTF	TGCGCCAGCAGTGATTCACAGGGCCGTGGCTACACCTTC	TRBV10-1	few	-	TRBJ1-2
CASSLPPGDTQYF	TGTGCCAGCAGTTTACCCCCGGGGGATACGCAGTATTTT	TRBV12-3/TRBV12-4	-	-	TRBJ2-3
CASSEQGRNGYTF	TGTGCCAGCAGTGAGCAGGGGCGGAATGGCTACACCTTC	TRBV2	-	-	TRBJ1-2
CASSPGTPITEAFF	TGCGCCAGCAGCCCGGGGACACCAATCACTGAAGCTTTCTTT	TRBV5-1	-	-	TRBJ1-1
CASSEEGVTDTQYF	TGTGCCAGCAGCGAGGAGGGAGTCACAGATACGCAGTATTTT	TRBV3-1/TRBV3-2	-	-	TRBJ2-3
CASSFWGARQPQHF	TGTGCCAGCAGCTTCTGGGGGGCGCGACAGCCCCAGCATTTT	TRBV5-4	-	-	TRBJ1-5
CASSIRDRVVTEAFF	TGTGCCAGTAGTATCCGGGACAGGGTGGTAACTGAAGCTTTCTTT	TRBV19	-	TRBD1	TRBJ1-1
CASSPNARGEQFF	TGTGCCAGCTCCCCCAATGCTCGGGGTGAGCAGTTCTTC	TRBV18	-	-	TRBJ2-1
CATSDLPGGELFF	TGTGCCACCAGTGATCTCCCGGGCGGGGAGCTGTTTTTT	TRBV24-1	-	-	TRBJ2-2
CASSYSPGHMGNTIYF	TGTGCCAGCAGTTACTCTCCGGGACATATGGGAAACACCATATATTTT	TRBV6-5	-	-	TRBJ1-3
CASSPRDSISDTQYF	TGTGCCAGCAGCCCCCGGGACTCTATCTCAGATACGCAGTATTTT	TRBV3-1/TRBV3-2	-	-	TRBJ2-3
CASSPGGWGGNEKLFF	TGCGCCAGCAGCCCTGGTGGCTGGGGAGGTAATGAAAAACTGTTTTTT	TRBV5-1	-	-	TRBJ1-4
CASQRLAGPNTGELFF	TGCGCCAGCCAAAGACTAGCCGGCCCGAACACCGGGGAGCTGTTTTTT	TRBV5-1	-	TRBD2	TRBJ2-2
CASSRQRYGTDTQYF	TGCGCCAGCAGCCGTCAGCGGTATGGCACAGATACGCAGTATTTT	TRBV4-3	once	-	TRBJ2-3
CAWSVVDSNQPQHF	TGTGCCTGGAGTGTGGTGGATAGCAATCAGCCCCAGCATTTT	TRBV30	-	-	TRBJ1-5
CASRQGENTEAFF	TGCGCCAGCAGACAGGGAGAAAACACTGAAGCTTTCTTT	TRBV5-1	-	-	TRBJ1-1
CASNTGWEEKLFF	TGCGCCAGCAACACGGGGTGGGAGGAAAAACTGTTTTTT	TRBV5-1	-	-	TRBJ1-4
CASSATGGSETQYF	TGTGCCAGCAGCGCGACAGGGGGTTCAGAGACCCAGTACTTC	TRBV7-2	-	TRBD1	TRBJ2-5
CASREGSSGNTIYF	TGTGCCAGTAGGGAAGGATCCTCTGGAAACACCATATATTTT	TRBV19	-	-	TRBJ1-3
CASSLEGRSTDTQYF	TGTGCCAGCAGCCTAGAAGGAAGGAGCACAGATACGCAGTATTTT	TRBV11-1	-	-	TRBJ2-3
CASSQDAPGQGARGYTF	TGTGCCAGCAGCCAAGATGCCCCAGGACAGGGGGCGCGAGGCTACACCTTC	TRBV14	-	TRBD1	TRBJ1-2
CAWSSGKTEAFF	TGTGCCTGGAGTTCGGGGAAAACTGAAGCTTTCTTT	TRBV30	-	-	TRBJ1-1
CASSLAPGRVQETQYF	TGTGCCAGCAGCTTAGCGCCAGGGCGAGTACAAGAGACCCAGTACTTC	TRBV7-9	once	-	TRBJ2-5
CATSRVGNNYGYTF	TGTGCCACCAGCAGAGTTGGCAACAACTATGGCTACACCTTC	TRBV15	once	-	TRBJ1-2
CASRDATNTGELFF	TGTGCCAGCAGGGACGCCACGAACACCGGGGAGCTGTTTTTT	TRBV11-1	-	-	TRBJ2-2
CASSQVWDRGLPNEKLFF	TGTGCCAGCAGCCAAGTGTGGGACAGGGGTTTGCCTAATGAAAAACTGTTTTTT	TRBV14	-	TRBD1	TRBJ1-4
CASSELGFLSTDTQYF	TGTGCCAGCAGTGAATTAGGGTTTCTGAGCACAGATACGCAGTATTTT	TRBV25-1	-	-	TRBJ2-3
CASMGRPYNEQFF	TGTGCCAGCATGGGGCGGCCCTACAATGAGCAGTTCTTC	TRBV7-6	-	-	TRBJ2-1
CAWSESDRVGSPLHF	TGTGCCTGGAGTGAGTCGGACAGGGTTGGTTCACCCCTCCACTTT	TRBV30	-	TRBD1	TRBJ1-6
CASSPGVYEQYF	TGTGCCAGCAGCCCGGGAGTCTACGAGCAGTACTTC	TRBV3-1/TRBV3-2	-	-	TRBJ2-7
CASRPGGNYNEQFF	TGTGCCAGCCGGCCAGGGGGTAACTACAATGAGCAGTTCTTC	TRBV7-2	-	TRBD1	TRBJ2-1
CASSPGGGSTDTQYF	TGTGCCAGCAGCCCCGGCGGGGGGTCCACAGATACGCAGTATTTT	TRBV7-8	-	TRBD2	TRBJ2-3
CASSYQGATNTGELFF	TGCGCCAGCAGCTATCAGGGGGCAACGAACACCGGGGAGCTGTTTTTT	TRBV5-1	-	TRBD1	TRBJ2-2
CASSEDRIYYGYTF	TGTGCCAGCAGTGAAGACAGGATATACTATGGCTACACCTTC	TRBV6-1	-	-	TRBJ1-2
CASSLRDLAGGVNEQFF	TGTGCCAGCAGTTTGCGAGATCTAGCGGGGGGGGTCAATGAGCAGTTCTTC	TRBV6-2/TRBV6-3	-	TRBD2	TRBJ2-1
CASSSRHAGNTIYF	TGTGCCAGCAGCTCTCGTCACGCGGGAAACACCATATATTTT	TRBV28	few	-	TRBJ1-3
CASSPTGFNTEAFF	TGTGCCAGCTCACCGACAGGGTTTAACACTGAAGCTTTCTTT	TRBV18	-	TRBD1	TRBJ1-1
CASSQGGNYGYTF	TGCGCCAGCAGCCAAGGCGGGAACTATGGCTACACCTTC	TRBV4-1	-	-	TRBJ1-2
CASSQEKGSVYEQYF	TGCGCCAGCAGCCAAGAGAAGGGGTCGGTCTACGAGCAGTACTTC	TRBV4-1	-	-	TRBJ2-7
CASSQDLGTGAAYEQYF	TGCGCCAGCAGCCAAGATCTGGGGACAGGGGCCGCCTACGAGCAGTACTTC	TRBV4-3	few	TRBD1	TRBJ2-7
CGTQGVGDTIYF	TGTGGCACACAGGGGGTCGGAGACACCATATATTTT	TRBV6-5	-	TRBD1	TRBJ1-3
CASSFEGEWTEAFF	TGTGCCAGCAGCTTTGAAGGGGAGTGGACTGAAGCTTTCTTT	TRBV5-6	-	-	TRBJ1-1
CASSSGAWTEAFF	TGTGCCAGCAGCTCCGGGGCCTGGACTGAAGCTTTCTTT	TRBV5-4	-	-	TRBJ1-1
CASSLGGYTDTQYF	TGTGCCAGCAGCTTGGGGGGGTACACAGATACGCAGTATTTT	TRBV5-5	-	-	TRBJ2-3
CASSGDQGDWDTEAFF	TGTGCCAGCAGCGGCGATCAGGGGGATTGGGACACTGAAGCTTTCTTT	TRBV9	-	TRBD1	TRBJ1-1
CASSSETSGGTDTQYF	TGTGCCAGTAGTTCAGAGACTAGCGGGGGCACAGATACGCAGTATTTT	TRBV19	-	TRBD2	TRBJ2-3
CASLSGSGGSFTGELFF	TGTGCCAGCCTCTCCGGATCGGGGGGCTCGTTCACCGGGGAGCTGTTTTTT	TRBV3-1/TRBV3-2	-	-	TRBJ2-2
CAWTLKGIDGYTF	TGTGCCTGGACCTTAAAGGGCATTGATGGCTACACCTTC	TRBV30	-	-	TRBJ1-2
CASRQGGATDTQYF	TGTGCCAGCAGACAGGGAGGTGCCACAGATACGCAGTATTTT	TRBV6-5	-	-	TRBJ2-3
CASSQNPGSNSPLHF	TGTGCCAGCAGCCAAAATCCAGGCTCTAATTCACCCCTCCACTTT	TRBV3-1/TRBV3-2	-	-	TRBJ1-6